A selection of T cell receptor beta chains follows, all from one sample in a study of response to subunit inactivated influenza vaccine. TCRdb re-derived calls from the RT-PCR reads in MiXCR, one entry per CDR3 protein. The sample records hundreds of thousands of distinct CDR3 sequences, around 8% being singletons. The sample consisted of PBMCs from blood, taken less than 30 months after vaccination. The receptors here all came from a man aged 50 to 75 who received an inactivated influenza vaccine. CDR3s leave out the opening cysteine and the closing phenylalanine or tryptophan. Each record gives: D gene, V gene, CDR3 protein. The D gene is left open where the match is weak.

TRBD1	TRBV7-6	ASSWYRGRSGANVLT
-	TRBV4-2	ASSPRDTPQETQY
TRBD2	TRBV20-1	SARDPTGTSGYNEQF
-	TRBV12-3/TRBV12-4	ASRTGGASGTEAF
TRBD1	TRBV28	ASQPGGQETQY
-	TRBV10-3	ALSLNWGDTQY
-	TRBV5-1	ASSPYQGQETQY
TRBD1	TRBV7-3	ASSLNSGGEQF
-	TRBV20-1	SARVEGASNQPQH
TRBD1	TRBV20-1	SAAQGSIIEQY
TRBD1	TRBV7-9	ASSGRGNQDTQY
TRBD1	TRBV6-1	ASNPGTGGNQPQH
TRBD1	TRBV7-9	ASSLQGALTYGNIQY
-	TRBV2	ASRRAGLLSGNTIY
-	TRBV19	ASTPGRRNEKLF
-	TRBV11-2	ASSHRPADTQY
-	TRBV24-1	ATSDPGSNEKLF
-	TRBV7-2	ASSLSEGSYRYT
TRBD2	TRBV12-3/TRBV12-4	ASTGLAGVGNEQF
-	TRBV7-9	ASSGVVADTQY
-	TRBV20-1	SASLTSNTGELF
-	TRBV5-5	ASSPFPAYEQY
TRBD2	TRBV5-1	ASSLPTSGSSYNEQF
-	TRBV7-2	ASSLPTKRETQY
TRBD1	TRBV7-2	ASSLLGTGLTGELF
-	TRBV18	ASSPISGYQETQY
-	TRBV7-2	ASSSGVARETQY
TRBD1	TRBV7-2	ASSYTGGAGSEAF
-	TRBV6-1	ASSRTVVETQY
-	TRBV2	ASTESTGELF
-	TRBV3-1	ASSQGTRPQH
TRBD1	TRBV2	ASRGDSLSYEQY
TRBD2	TRBV9	ASSVGGRGNNEQF
-	TRBV15	ATSKRLDTREQY
-	TRBV6-2/TRBV6-3	ASSYGHADTQY
-	TRBV5-5	ASSLSRNRISYEQY
TRBD2	TRBV10-3	AISDGLAGGTQY
-	TRBV7-6	ASSNHGTSAV
-	TRBV7-6	ASSLGLGPNEQF
TRBD1	TRBV6-2/TRBV6-3	ASSYGTLRGRSSYEQY
TRBD1	TRBV6-1	ASRGNRGQPQH
-	TRBV6-2/TRBV6-3	ASMEEGLAGELF
-	TRBV4-3	ASSQVSGAGSGEQY
-	TRBV10-3	AITRQVNSPLH
-	TRBV18	ASSLRTAGTEAF
-	TRBV4-1	ASSHRENTGELF
TRBD2	TRBV30	AWRTSGIYEQY
-	TRBV5-4	ASSFGGANQPQH
TRBD1	TRBV29-1	SVMGTANYGYT
TRBD1	TRBV6-2/TRBV6-3	ASSKDRAYQPQH
-	TRBV7-2	ASSLGPPGTDTQY
-	TRBV20-1	SAKTSQGNEQF
-	TRBV20-1	SARGVAQTQETQY
TRBD2	TRBV4-3	ASSQGSSGGQETQY
-	TRBV6-5	ASSYGVDRYSNQPQH
-	TRBV20-1	SATRSLYNEQF
-	TRBV12-3/TRBV12-4	ASSYRGAETQY
-	TRBV4-3	ASSHRVYSNQPQH
TRBD1	TRBV2	ASSMGQGYEKLF